These 31 T cell receptor beta chains came from one sample sequenced in a study of metastatic and nonmetastatic thyroid tumors (dated by TCRdb to about 2020). None of the patients had been given any treatment before thyroid surgery. Receptor amplification or capture employed PCR. The instrument given in TCRdb is Illumina HiSeq 4000. TCRdb's own reprocessing of the public reads used fastp at Q25 and MiXCR and kept productive beta chains. Present in this sample are over 20,000 clones, less than 35% of which were seen just once. 14% of the sample goes to the ten largest clones. Specimen: blood. Receptor source: a female donor with papillary thyroid cancer or a benign thyroid nodule (not recorded which). Some clones in this sample may be carry-over from other donors' samples.

This clone occurred once. The gene calls are TRBV7-6 and TRBJ2-2, with TRBD2 as a possible D gene (5 bases). CDR3 length: 15 residues. Trimming stripped 1 base from V and 6 bases from J, with 12 bases between. Germline CDR1 reads SGHVS; CDR2 reads FNYEAQ. The CDR3 nucleotides are TGTGCCAGCAGCTTAGGACTCCACGGGGCCGGGGAGCTGTTTTTT. Its protein product is CASSLGLHGAGELFF.

This clone was seen repeatedly, ten times or more. V gene TRBV7-8 combines with J gene TRBJ1-5; D unclear. Germline CDR1 SGHVS, CDR2 FQNEAQ. Trimming removed 1 base at V and 7 bases at J, with 17 bases between. The CDR3 has 16 amino acids. The CDR3 spells CASSLVGGQAAQPQHF. The CDR3 DNA sequence: TGTGCCAGCAGCTTAGTAGGAGGCCAAGCAGCCCAGCCCCAGCATTTT.

In DNA form, the CDR3 reads TGTTCCAACAGGCTGAGGGGGGATGCTTTCTTT. Protein product: CSNRLRGDAFF. V is TRBV12-3 or TRBV12-4 and J is TRBJ1-1; D is perhaps TRBD1 (6 bases). The CDR3 length is 11 residues.

A few counts support this clone. The chain carries TRBV7-3 and TRBJ2-1, with 12 bases lining up with TRBD2. CDR1 is SGHTA, CDR2 FQGTGA, per germline. The CDR3 is 16 amino acids. V shed 1 base and J 4 bases; nucleotides not matched to a gene: 2. The CDR3 spells CASSLSLAGGYNEQFF. CDR3 bases: TGTGCCAGCAGCTTAAGTCTAGCGGGAGGGTACAATGAGCAGTTCTTC.

The chain carries TRBV27 and TRBJ1-2; D gene uncertain. V gave up 7 bases and J gave up 4 bases, with 13 bases separating them. Germline V gene sequence: CDR1 MNHEY, CDR2 SMNVEV (reference sequence). This CDR3 is 13 amino acids long. CDR3 nucleotides: TGTGCCAGCAAAGTTTCACAGAGCTATGGCTACACCTTC. Translating gives CASKVSQSYGYTF.

The rearrangement joins TRBV20-1 to TRBJ2-7, with 11 nucleotides matching TRBD2. The germline CDR1 and CDR2 sequences are DFQATT and SNEGSKA (reference sequence). V trimming: 1 base; J trimming: 4 bases; junction bases outside the gene matches: 3. This CDR3 has 14 residues. The CDR3 region has the DNA TGCAGTGCTAGAGGGGGGACTAGCGGATACGAGCAGTACTTC. It is translated as CSARGGTSGYEQYF.

By share, this clone counts as medium-sized. The J gene is TRBJ2-7, the V gene TRBV30; TRBD1 agrees at 7 bases. This CDR3 has 14 residues. Trimming cost V 1 base and J 3 bases; bases outside gene matches: 6. The germline CDR1 and CDR2 sequences are GTSNPN and SVGIG (reference sequence). The DNA for the CDR3 is TGTGCCTGGAGTGCCTGGGGACAGAACTACGAGCAGTACTTC. Its protein is CAWSAWGQNYEQYF.

This clone has just a few counts. J is TRBJ2-2 and V is TRBV27, with 7 bases fitting TRBD1. CDR1 and CDR2 from the germline V gene are MNHEY and SMNVEV (reference sequence). This CDR3 has 14 amino acids. The V segment lost 3 bases and the J segment 5 bases; nucleotides outside the gene matches: 3. The CDR3 DNA sequence: TGTGCCAGCAGTTTGGGACAGCTTACCGGGGAGCTGTTTTTT. It translates to CASSLGQLTGELFF.

This clone was seen ten or more times. The rearrangement links TRBV4-3 to TRBJ2-3, with TRBD2 matching 10 bases. The V gene's germline CDR1 is LGHNA and CDR2 YSLEER. CDR3 length: 16 residues. Trimming removed 1 base from V and 4 bases from J; junction bases left unmatched: 5. This chain's CDR3 is CASSQAFTSGADTQYF. Written as DNA, the CDR3 is TGCGCCAGCAGCCAAGCGTTTACTAGCGGGGCAGATACGCAGTATTTT.

This clone was seen ten or more times. The chain recombines TRBV5-6 with TRBJ2-7, with 8 bases fitting TRBD2. This CDR3 has 13 residues. Per germline, CDR1 SGHDT and CDR2 YYEEEE. V lost 2 bases, J lost 3 bases, and 1 base stayed unmatched. The CDR3 DNA reads as TGTGCCAGCAGCTTCGGGACTAGCTACGAGCAGTACTTC. This sequence encodes CASSFGTSYEQYF.

This clone came up a few times. The chain is built from TRBV14 and TRBJ1-6; D is uncertain. This CDR3 is 15 amino acids long. Germline CDR1 is SGHDN and CDR2 is FVKESK. Trimming took off 4 bases at V and 7 bases at J, with 14 bases between the two ends. CDR3 in amino acids: CASSLDSRRNSPLHF. CDR3 DNA sequence: TGTGCCAGCAGCCTAGACTCAAGACGGAATTCACCCCTCCACTTT.

The chain is built from TRBV18 and TRBJ2-7, with 11 bases aligning to TRBD2. This CDR3 spans 15 amino acids. Unmatched junction bases numbered 4, after V lost 1 base and J lost 5 bases. Germline lookup yields CDR1 KGHSH and CDR2 LQKENI. As DNA, the CDR3 is TGTGCCAGCTCACCACTTACTAGCGGGAGCCACGAGCAGTACTTC. Protein: CASSPLTSGSHEQYF.

Concerning this clone: The germline gene is not matched at one end of the junction; a read error may be the cause. The chain recombines TRBV7-3 with TRBJ1-1; D is ambiguous. The germline V gene has CDR1 SGHTA and CDR2 FQGTGA. This CDR3 has 14 amino acids. The DNA for the CDR3 is TGTGCCATCAGCTTATTCAAGGGTACCACTGAAGCTTTCTTT. Protein: CAISLFKGTTEAFF.

The CDR3 bases are TGCAGCGTTGAAACCAACCGGGACAGGGGGGAGACCCAGTACTTC. Its translation: CSVETNRDRGETQYF. V usage is TRBV29-1 and J usage is TRBJ2-5, with 11 bases aligning to TRBD1. CDR1 is SQVTM and CDR2 is ANQGSEA in the germline V gene. This CDR3 contains 15 residues. J lost 5 bases, V lost 2 bases, and 7 bases had no gene match.

This clone occurred many times. The chain employs TRBV20-1 and TRBJ1-5; D is perhaps TRBD1 (6 bases). The CDR3 is 14 residues long. Germline CDR1 DFQATT, CDR2 SNEGSKA (reference sequence). The germline V and J ends were trimmed by 0 bases and 11 bases, with 17 bases remaining between them. The CDR3 is CSARETGILSTQHF. The CDR3 bases are TGCAGTGCTAGAGAAACAGGGATCCTCTCGACCCAGCATTTT.

This clone was observed a few times. One end of the junction is discordant with germline, which a read error may explain. J is TRBJ1-2 and V is TRBV6-1, with TRBD1 matching over 7 bases. In germline, CDR1 is MNHNS, CDR2 SASEGT. The CDR3 length is 11 residues. The CDR3 loop reads CASTEWGQSVF. The DNA of the CDR3 is TGTGCCAGCACCGAGTGGGGACAGTCCGTCTTC.

This rearrangement joins TRBV7-9 to TRBJ1-1; D gene ambiguous. Germline V gives CDR1 SEHNR, CDR2 FQNEAQ (reference sequence). V lost 6 bases, J lost 1 base, and 12 bases lay in between. This CDR3 spans 14 amino acids. The CDR3, as DNA: TGTGCCAGCAGACCTCCGGCCGAGAACACTGAAGCTTTCTTT. It specifies CASRPPAENTEAFF.

The chain combines TRBV11-2 with TRBJ2-2; the D gene is possibly TRBD1 (5 bases). This CDR3 region has 15 residues. CDR1 is SGHAT and CDR2 is FQNNGV in the germline V gene. Trimming removed 1 base from V and 4 bases from J, with 10 bases in between. The CDR3 loop reads CASSLARVGTGELFF. CDR3 bases: TGTGCCAGCAGCTTAGCCAGGGTGGGCACCGGGGAGCTGTTTTTT.

The table lists this clone with many counts. This chain links TRBV24-1 with TRBJ2-3; D ambiguous. Per germline, CDR1 KGHDR and CDR2 SFDVKD. CDR3 length: 14 residues. The germline V and J ends were trimmed by 5 bases and 5 bases, with 13 bases remaining between them. CDR3 sequence: CATSGGRWEDTQYF. The CDR3 nucleotides are TGTGCCACCAGTGGTGGACGGTGGGAAGATACGCAGTATTTT.

This clone was recorded at least ten times. The rearrangement uses TRBV9 and TRBJ2-1; 9 bases map to TRBD2. Germline V lookup: CDR1 SGDLS, CDR2 YYNGEE. This CDR3 is built from 16 residues. Unmatched junction bases numbered 8, after V lost 0 bases and J lost 7 bases. CDR3 sequence (DNA): TGTGCCAGCAGCGTAGGGCCTAGCGGGGAACCGAATGAGCAGTTCTTC. It encodes CASSVGPSGEPNEQFF.

For this clone: A junction end diverges from the germline sequence, so it may reflect a read error. The CDR3 loop reads CTSNSTSEETQYF. CDR3 sequence (DNA): TGTACCAGCAACTCTACTAGCGAAGAGACACAGTACTTC. The chain carries TRBV6-2 or TRBV6-3 and TRBJ2-5; 7 nucleotides align to TRBD2. The CDR3 covers 13 residues. Germline lookup yields CDR1 MNHEY and CDR2 SVGEGT.

This clone is categorized as medium-sized. The genes are TRBV20-1 and TRBJ1-2; 8 positions agree with TRBD1. Losses at the gene ends were 4 bases for V and 6 bases for J; bases not matched to a gene: 13. CDR1 and CDR2 (germline): DFQATT, SNEGSKA (reference sequence). There are 15 residues in the CDR3. For the CDR3, the DNA is TGCAGTGCTAAACACTCCGGGACAGGCAGGCATGGCTACACCTTC. Amino acids: CSAKHSGTGRHGYTF.

V and J are TRBV16 and TRBJ1-2; D is ambiguous. The CDR3 runs to 12 residues. V was pared by 4 bases and J by 8 bases, with 11 bases between. Germline CDR1 KGHSY, CDR2 FQNENV. CDR3 loop: CASSLTRAGYTF. CDR3 bases: TGTGCCAGCAGCCTGACACGGGCAGGCTACACCTTC.

V and J are TRBV20-1 and TRBJ2-7; 13 nucleotides line up with TRBD2. There are 21 residues in the CDR3. Per germline, CDR1 DFQATT and CDR2 SNEGSKA (reference sequence). The V and J ends lost 1 base and 5 bases, in that order; junction bases with no gene match: 23. CDR3 sequence (DNA): TGCAGTGCTAGAGGTTTACAAACTAGGACTAGCGGGAGCCTCGTCGTCGACGAGCAGTACTTC. As protein: CSARGLQTRTSGSLVVDEQYF.

This clone was seen many times. The chain uses TRBV6-2 or TRBV6-3 and TRBJ2-7; 7 bases agree with TRBD1. The CDR3 has 14 residues. Trimming cost V 0 bases and J 4 bases; bases outside gene matches: 3. CDR1 is MNHEY and CDR2 is SVGEGT in the germline V gene. This CDR3 is CASSYSGTEYEQYF. In nucleotides, the CDR3 is TGTGCCAGCAGTTACTCCGGGACAGAGTACGAGCAGTACTTC.

The table lists this clone with a few counts. The chain combines TRBV24-1 with TRBJ2-7; possible D gene TRBD2, 6 bases. Per the germline V gene, CDR1 is KGHDR and CDR2 is SFDVKD. CDR3 length equals 14 residues. With 6 bases removed from V and 3 bases from J, the gap between germline ends came to 14 bases. CDR3 sequence reads: CATSPGEVFYEQYF. The CDR3 DNA reads TGTGCCACCAGTCCTGGGGAGGTTTTCTACGAGCAGTACTTC.

This clone was observed at least ten times. The gene calls are TRBV10-2 and TRBJ2-7; 14 bases map to TRBD2. This CDR3 contains 16 residues. Germline CDR1 is WSHSY and CDR2 is SAAADI. The V segment lost 2 bases and the J segment 3 bases; nucleotides outside the gene matches: 3. This CDR3 reads CASSEPGTSGGYEQYF. CDR3 coding DNA: TGCGCCAGCAGTGAGCCAGGGACTAGCGGGGGCTACGAGCAGTACTTC.

This clone has a handful of counts. The rearrangement uses TRBV6-2 or TRBV6-3 and TRBJ2-5; D ambiguous. The CDR3 runs to 13 residues. Germline assignment: CDR1 MNHEY and CDR2 SVGEGT. The V end was cut by 1 base, the J end by 8 bases, with 11 bases between. The CDR3 reads CASSYYGPGTQYF. The CDR3 DNA follows: TGTGCCAGCAGTTACTACGGTCCCGGCACCCAGTACTTC.

The sample holds many counts of this clone. V and J are TRBV7-2 and TRBJ2-1; D gene ambiguous. The germline V gene has CDR1 SGHTA and CDR2 FQGNSA. CDR3 length: 13 residues. The germline V and J ends were trimmed by 4 bases and 6 bases, with 10 bases remaining between them. CDR3 sequence reads: CASSYGPGNEQFF. The CDR3 region has the DNA TGTGCCAGCAGCTACGGACCAGGCAATGAGCAGTTCTTC.

In this sample, this clone is medium-sized. This sequence joins TRBV6-1 and TRBJ1-3; 8 nucleotides line up with TRBD1. The CDR3 is 15 amino acids. Looked up from germline, CDR1 is MNHNS and CDR2 is SASEGT. V dropped 6 bases and J dropped 4; count of bases not matched to a gene: 8. The CDR3 protein is CASSLARTGGNTIYF. DNA for the CDR3: TGTGCCAGCAGCCTTGCTAGGACAGGGGGAAACACCATATATTTT.

This clone was recorded many times. Since a much larger clone is just one base distant, this may be a read error. Other DNA variants within this sample encode the same CDR3. The chain couples TRBV19 to TRBJ1-1; a possible D gene is TRBD1 (5 bases). Germline lookup yields CDR1 LNHDA and CDR2 SQIVND (reference sequence). The length of the CDR3 is 15 residues. The CDR3 DNA reads TGTGCCAGTAGTATCTTAGCGGGGCGGAACACTGAGGCTTTCTTT. Amino acid sequence: CASSILAGRNTEAFF.